The 31 T cell receptor beta chains presented below share a single source sample, sequenced in a study of immune evolution from preneoplasia to lung adenocarcinoma. The method was immunoSEQ multiplex PCR; TCRdb's version includes in-frame clones alone and lacks a portion of them. The table has 5,000 or so clones, around three quarters seen once; the top ten hold around a tenth. The sample comprised FFPE lung adenocarcinoma in situ tissue. Source of these receptors: a person aged 55-79 years with lung adenocarcinoma.

This sequence joins TRBV28 and TRBJ1-1; D gene ambiguous. The CDR3 is 14 amino acids. CDR1 is MDHEN, CDR2 SYDVKM, per germline. Trimming pared 5 bases from V and 4 bases from J, leaving 14 bases between. The CDR3 coding sequence is TGTGCCAGCAGTCCCCGGGTATATGGCACTGAAGCTTTCTTT. It specifies CASSPRVYGTEAFF.

This clone was found a few times. The gene calls are TRBV4-1 and TRBJ2-1, with 9 positions matching TRBD2. The length of the CDR3 is 16 residues. The V segment lost 4 bases and the J segment 4 bases; nucleotides outside the gene matches: 8. Germline loops: CDR1 MGHRA, CDR2 YSYEKL. The CDR3 sequence: CASSPISGGRYNEQFF. The CDR3 DNA reads as TGCGCCAGCAGCCCTATTAGCGGGGGCCGGTACAATGAGCAGTTCTTC.

The chain recombines TRBV18 with TRBJ2-1; 7 nucleotides agree with TRBD2. CDR1 is KGHSH and CDR2 is LQKENI in the germline V gene. The length of the CDR3 is 17 residues. With 3 bases clipped from V and 2 bases from J, the junction kept 10 bases outside the gene matches. The DNA for the CDR3 is TGTGCCAGCTCACCTTTTATGAGCGGGGATACCTACAATGAGCAGTTCTTC. This sequence encodes CASSPFMSGDTYNEQFF.

This chain joins TRBV7-9 and TRBJ2-3; D is unclear. V gave up 1 base and J gave up 9 bases, with 11 bases separating them. The CDR3 is 13 amino acids. The germline CDR1 and CDR2 sequences are SEHNR and FQNEAQ (reference sequence). CDR3 protein: CASSLGKGETQYF. DNA for the CDR3: TGTGCCAGCAGCTTAGGAAAGGGCGAGACGCAGTATTTT.

The chain recombines TRBV6-5 with TRBJ1-1; 8 bases map to TRBD1. The CDR3 has 16 amino acids. CDR1 is MNHEY and CDR2 is SVGAGI in the germline V gene. V lost 0 bases to trimming and J lost 3 bases; unmatched junction nucleotides: 6. The CDR3 bases are TGTGCCAGCAGTTACTCTCCGACAGGGGTTTACACTGAAGCTTTCTTT. It specifies CASSYSPTGVYTEAFF.

The rearrangement links TRBV7-9 to TRBJ2-7; 8 bases align to TRBD1. Losses at the gene ends were 4 bases for V and 0 bases for J; bases not matched to a gene: 2. Germline V gives CDR1 SEHNR, CDR2 FQNEAQ (reference sequence). The CDR3 extends over 14 amino acids. As DNA, the CDR3 is TGTGCCAGCAGCTGGGACAGGAGCTCCTACGAGCAGTACTTC. Translating gives CASSWDRSSYEQYF.

This clone is judged large. The V and J genes are TRBV27 and TRBJ2-7; the D call may be TRBD1 or TRBD2 (5 bases each). V was shortened by 4 bases and J by 2 bases, with 12 bases between the two germline ends. The CDR3 runs to 14 residues. Germline assignment: CDR1 MNHEY and CDR2 SMNVEV (reference sequence). The CDR3 coding sequence is TGTGCCAGCAGTTATCAGGGACCAACCTACGAGCAGTACTTC. Translating it yields CASSYQGPTYEQYF.

The gene calls are TRBV7-2 and TRBJ2-5; 8 bases map to TRBD2. Germline loops: CDR1 SGHTA, CDR2 FQGNSA. With V trimmed by 0 bases and J by 4 bases, 4 bases remained unmatched. The CDR3 length is 15 residues. Written as DNA, the CDR3 is TGTGCCAGCAGCTTAGCGGGACTAGGAGGAGAGACCCAGTACTTC. It is translated as CASSLAGLGGETQYF.

In the case of this clone: Other DNA sequences within the sample encode an identical CDR3. The chain uses TRBV6-5 and TRBJ1-4; D gene uncertain. The V end lost 0 bases, the J end lost 0 bases, and 5 bases lay between the germline ends. This CDR3 spans 15 amino acids. The germline V gene encodes CDR1 MNHEY and CDR2 SVGAGI. The CDR3 bases are TGTGCCAGCAGTTACTCGGCTGCAACTAATGAAAAACTGTTTTTT. The encoded protein is CASSYSAATNEKLFF.

The chain carries TRBV30 and TRBJ2-7; D possibly corresponds to TRBD2 (5 bases). In germline, CDR1 is GTSNPN, CDR2 SVGIG (reference sequence). This CDR3 contains 12 residues. Trimming took off 0 bases at V and 7 bases at J, with 10 bases between the two ends. CDR3: CAWSVGRGEQYF. The CDR3 bases are TGTGCCTGGAGTGTGGGCAGAGGGGAGCAGTACTTC.

This clone was observed a few times. The rearrangement uses TRBV6-1 and TRBJ2-7; TRBD2 matches at 7 bases. The germline V gene has CDR1 MNHNS and CDR2 SASEGT. This CDR3 has 13 residues. V dropped 8 bases and J dropped 5; count of bases not matched to a gene: 9. The CDR3 DNA follows: TGTGCCAGCGGACGGGGAGGGGTCAACGAGCAGTACTTC. Translated: CASGRGGVNEQYF.

This clone was seen just once. The chain carries TRBV5-4 and TRBJ2-1, with TRBD1 identical over 10 bases. The J segment lost 4 bases and the V segment lost 0 bases, leaving 1 base of the junction unmatched. Germline CDR1 is SGHNT and CDR2 is YYREEE (reference sequence). This CDR3 region has 15 residues. The CDR3 spells CASSLGQGAYNEQFF. The CDR3 DNA reads as TGTGCCAGCAGCTTGGGACAGGGGGCGTACAATGAGCAGTTCTTC.

This clone has more than one count but fewer than ten. The rearrangement links TRBV30 to TRBJ1-5, with a tentative D call TRBD1 (6 bases). The CDR3 is 13 residues long. V shed 3 bases and J shed 9 bases, with 15 bases lying between them. CDR1 is GTSNPN and CDR2 is SVGIG in the germline V gene (reference sequence). The CDR3 protein is CAWSGQPGRPQHF. CDR3 in DNA: TGTGCCTGGAGCGGACAGCCCGGTCGGCCCCAGCATTTT. The full variable domain, rest sourced from reference TRBV30 and TRBJ1-5, is SQTIHQWPATLVQPVGSPLSLECTVEGTSNPNLYWYRQAAGRGLQLLFYSVGIGQISSEVPQNLSASRPQDRQFILSSKKLLLSDSGFYLCAWSGQPGRPQHFGDGTRLSIL.

The CDR3 DNA is TGTGCCAGCAGTGAAGCGTCAGGTGGCTCTGGAAACACCATATATTTT. Protein: CASSEASGGSGNTIYF. The rearrangement links TRBV6-1 to TRBJ1-3; D remains ambiguous. Trimming removed 0 bases from V and 0 bases from J, with 9 bases in between. The length of the CDR3 is 16 residues. The germline CDR1 and CDR2 sequences are MNHNS and SASEGT.

The chain uses TRBV28 and TRBJ1-1, with 7 bases identical to TRBD1. CDR1 and CDR2 (germline): MDHEN, SYDVKM. J gave up 0 bases and V 11 bases, and 12 bases lay outside the gene matches. This CDR3 comprises 15 residues. Here the CDR3 reads CAASRGTAVNTEAFF. DNA for the CDR3: TGTGCCGCCTCGAGGGGGACAGCCGTGAACACTGAAGCTTTCTTT.

The rearrangement links TRBV6-4 to TRBJ2-1, with 11 bases aligning to TRBD1. V shed 3 bases, J shed 9 bases, and the junction held 7 bases outside the gene matches. The CDR3 runs to 15 residues. CDR1 is MRHNA and CDR2 is SNTAGT in the germline V gene. CDR3 region: CASSEAGTGGFEQFF. Written as DNA, the CDR3 is TGTGCCAGCAGTGAGGCCGGGACAGGGGGGTTTGAGCAGTTCTTC.

The rearrangement uses TRBV7-9 and TRBJ2-7; 9 nucleotides agree with TRBD1. V lost 1 base to trimming and J lost 2 bases; unmatched junction nucleotides: 0. The V gene's germline CDR1 is SEHNR and CDR2 FQNEAQ (reference sequence). This CDR3 region has 14 residues. The CDR3 loop is CASSLGQGAYEQYF. CDR3 sequence (DNA): TGTGCCAGCAGCTTAGGACAGGGGGCCTACGAGCAGTACTTC.

The CDR3 DNA sequence: TGCGCCAGCAGTCACACAACCGGGTCCTCGTCTCCAATGTTCTTC. Amino acid sequence: CASSHTTGSSSPMFF. The genes are TRBV4-3 and TRBJ2-1; D not resolved. There are 15 residues in the CDR3. The germline CDR1 and CDR2 sequences are LGHNA and YSLEER. V lost 6 bases, J lost 15 bases, and 27 bases lay in between.

This rearrangement joins TRBV13 to TRBJ1-2, with a weak D call TRBD1 (6 bases). V lost 2 bases to trimming and J lost 4 bases, with 11 bases between them. The V gene's germline CDR1 is PRHDT and CDR2 FYEKMQ (reference sequence). The CDR3 runs 14 residues. The CDR3 nucleotides read TGTGCCAGCAGCTTAACCCGGGACACCTATGGCTACACCTTC. The encoded protein is CASSLTRDTYGYTF.

This clone was counted a single time. J is TRBJ2-7 and V is TRBV6-1, with 9 bases aligning to TRBD1. The CDR3 sequence is 13 residues long. The trim removed 6 bases at V and 3 bases at J, leaving 3 bases unmatched. Germline values: CDR1 MNHNS, CDR2 SASEGT. As DNA, the CDR3 is TGTGCCAGCAGGTCGGGACAGGGCTACGAGCAGTACTTC. Amino acids: CASRSGQGYEQYF.

To note about this clone: Other DNA sequences in this specimen translate into the identical CDR3. V and J are TRBV29-1 and TRBJ1-2; 8 bases are shared with TRBD1. CDR3 size: 13 residues. Germline V gives CDR1 SQVTM, CDR2 ANQGSEA. The CDR3 DNA reads as TGCAGTGTTCTAGAGACAGGGGACTATGGCTACACCTTC. Its translation: CSVLETGDYGYTF.

Note on this clone: Other DNA variants within this sample encode the same CDR3. The V call is TRBV5-1, the J call TRBJ1-5, with D possibly being TRBD1 (6 bases). CDR3 length equals 14 residues. V lost 1 base, J lost 4 bases, and 9 bases lay in between. The germline gives CDR1 SGHRS, CDR2 YFSETQ. CDR3 sequence reads: CASSLTGSNQPQHF. DNA for the CDR3: TGCGCCAGCAGCTTGACAGGGAGTAATCAGCCCCAGCATTTT.

This CDR3 is CASSIQGIHEQYF. The CDR3 DNA is TGCGCCAGCAGCATACAGGGAATCCATGAGCAGTACTTC. The chain has TRBV5-1 and TRBJ2-7; D perhaps matches TRBD1 (6 bases). CDR1 and CDR2 (germline): SGHRS, YFSETQ. Trimming pared 4 bases from V and 7 bases from J, leaving 15 bases between. The CDR3 runs 13 residues. The full variable domain, with the rest looked up from reference TRBV5-1 and TRBJ2-7, is KAGVTQTPRYLIKTRGQQVTLSCSPISGHRSVSWYQQTPGQGLQFLFEYFSETQRNKGNFPGRFSGRQFSNSRSEMNVSTLELGDSALYLCASSIQGIHEQYFGPGTRLTVT.

V and J are TRBV28 and TRBJ1-2, with 8 bases that match TRBD1. This CDR3 contains 15 residues. Germline assignment: CDR1 MDHEN and CDR2 SYDVKM. Unmatched junction bases numbered 8, after V lost 2 bases and J lost 6 bases. CDR3 protein: CASSLLPGQGNGYTF. CDR3 sequence (DNA): TGTGCCAGCAGTTTACTCCCCGGACAGGGAAATGGCTACACCTTC.

This chain uses TRBV18 with TRBJ2-1; 11 positions match TRBD2. Germline V gene lookup returns CDR1 KGHSH and CDR2 LQKENI. V lost 3 bases, J lost 4 bases, and 5 bases stayed unmatched. The CDR3 has 16 residues. The CDR3 DNA follows: TGTGCCAGCTCACCTTCACTAGCGGGAGTATACAATGAGCAGTTCTTC. This codes for CASSPSLAGVYNEQFF.

The chain uses TRBV4-1 and TRBJ2-1; D is tentatively TRBD1 or TRBD2 (5 bases each). Germline CDR1 reads MGHRA; CDR2 reads YSYEKL. The CDR3 spans 15 residues. V was pared by 5 bases and J by 3 bases, with 14 bases between. DNA for the CDR3: TGCGCCAGCAGCTTCCGCCGGGGCGGCTACAATGAGCAGTTCTTC. Residues: CASSFRRGGYNEQFF.

The rearrangement joins TRBV6-4 to TRBJ2-2; TRBD1 aligns across 9 bases. The germline V gene has CDR1 MRHNA and CDR2 SNTAGT. J was trimmed by 6 bases and V by 2 bases; bases with no gene match: 4. The CDR3 has 15 residues. DNA for the CDR3: TGTGCCAGCAGTGACGGGACAGGGAGTGCCGGGGAGCTGTTTTTT. Residues: CASSDGTGSAGELFF.

This CDR3 is CASRQDRAVTREAFF. Written as DNA, the CDR3 is TGTGCCAGCAGGCAGGACAGAGCAGTTACCCGTGAAGCTTTCTTT. The rearrangement uses TRBV6-5 and TRBJ1-1; D may be TRBD1 (6 bases). Looked up from germline, CDR1 is MNHEY and CDR2 is SVGAGI. CDR3 length equals 15 residues. Trimming shortened V by 6 bases and J by 7 bases, and 21 bases separated the two germline ends.

This clone occurred once. The CDR3 is CASSREYSNQPQHF. The CDR3 DNA is TGTGCCAGCAGCCGGGAATATAGCAATCAGCCCCAGCATTTT. The chain links TRBV2 to TRBJ1-5; no firm D call. Germline V gives CDR1 SNHLY, CDR2 FYNNEI. Trimming removed 6 bases at V and 0 bases at J, with 9 bases between. The CDR3 runs to 14 residues.

In nucleotides, the CDR3 is TGTGCCAGCAGCTCCACGGGACAGGGATGGGGCACAGATACGCAGTATTTT. Protein product: CASSSTGQGWGTDTQYF. V usage is TRBV7-9 and J usage is TRBJ2-3; 9 bases align to TRBD1. This CDR3 comprises 17 residues. J gave up 1 base and V 4 bases, and 9 bases lay outside the gene matches. The germline V gene has CDR1 SEHNR and CDR2 FQNEAQ (reference sequence).

The rearrangement links TRBV7-6 to TRBJ2-3, with 13 bases lining up with TRBD2. The CDR3 contains 19 residues. In germline, CDR1 is SGHVS, CDR2 FNYEAQ. J lost 4 bases, V lost 1 base, and 11 bases had no gene match. CDR3 coding DNA: TGTGCCAGCAGCTTAGATCCCCCGGGGACTAGCGGGGTGGCAGATACGCAGTATTTT. This encodes CASSLDPPGTSGVADTQYF.